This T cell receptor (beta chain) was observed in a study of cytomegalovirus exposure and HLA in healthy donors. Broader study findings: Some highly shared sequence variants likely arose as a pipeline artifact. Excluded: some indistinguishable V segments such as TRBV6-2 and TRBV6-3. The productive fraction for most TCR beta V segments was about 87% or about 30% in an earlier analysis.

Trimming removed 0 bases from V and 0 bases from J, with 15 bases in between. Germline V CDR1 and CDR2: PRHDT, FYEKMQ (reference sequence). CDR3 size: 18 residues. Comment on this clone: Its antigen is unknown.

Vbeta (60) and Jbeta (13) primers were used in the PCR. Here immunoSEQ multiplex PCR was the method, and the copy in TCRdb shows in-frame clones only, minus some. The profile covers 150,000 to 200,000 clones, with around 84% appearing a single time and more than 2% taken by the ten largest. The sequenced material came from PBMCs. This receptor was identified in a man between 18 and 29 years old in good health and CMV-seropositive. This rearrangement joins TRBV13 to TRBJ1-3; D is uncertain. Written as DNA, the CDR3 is TGTGCCAGCAGCTTAGGCCTGGCGGACTATCCCTCTGGAAACACCATATATTTT. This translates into CASSLGLADYPSGNTIYF.